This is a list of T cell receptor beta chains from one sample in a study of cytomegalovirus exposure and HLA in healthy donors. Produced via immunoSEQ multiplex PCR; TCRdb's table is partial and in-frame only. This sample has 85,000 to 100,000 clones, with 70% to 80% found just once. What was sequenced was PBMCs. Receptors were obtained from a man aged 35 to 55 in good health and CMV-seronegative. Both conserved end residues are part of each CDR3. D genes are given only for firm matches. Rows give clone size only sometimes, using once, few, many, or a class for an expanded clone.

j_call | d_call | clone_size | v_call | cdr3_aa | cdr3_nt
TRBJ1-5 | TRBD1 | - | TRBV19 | CASRETGGGNQPQHF | TGTGCCAGTAGAGAGACAGGGGGCGGTAATCAGCCCCAGCATTTT
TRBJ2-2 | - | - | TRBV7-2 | CASSSKRKGPANTGELFF | TGTGCCAGCAGCTCAAAACGAAAGGGGCCCGCGAACACCGGGGAGCTGTTTTTT
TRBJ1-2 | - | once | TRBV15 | CATSRGTVDRNYGYTF | TGTGCCACCAGCAGGGGAACTGTCGACAGGAACTATGGCTACACCTTC
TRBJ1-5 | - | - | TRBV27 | CASQKLGAHNQPQHF | TGTGCCAGCCAGAAGTTGGGGGCCCACAATCAGCCCCAGCATTTT
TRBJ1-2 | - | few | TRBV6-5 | CASSPEGFTYGYTF | TGTGCCAGCAGTCCCGAGGGATTCACCTATGGCTACACCTTC
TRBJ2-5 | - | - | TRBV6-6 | CASSYAGQSQETQYF | TGTGCCAGCAGTTACGCCGGACAGAGCCAAGAGACCCAGTACTTC
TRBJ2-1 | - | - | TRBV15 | CATSRAGDSYNEQFF | TGTGCCACCAGCAGAGCGGGGGATTCCTACAATGAGCAGTTCTTC
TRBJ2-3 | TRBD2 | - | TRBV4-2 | CASSQDRLAAYTDTQYF | TGTGCCAGCAGCCAAGACCGCCTAGCGGCTTACACAGATACGCAGTATTTT
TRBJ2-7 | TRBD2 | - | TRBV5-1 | CASSLSGRSYEQYF | TGCGCCAGCAGCTTGAGCGGGAGAAGTTACGAGCAGTACTTC
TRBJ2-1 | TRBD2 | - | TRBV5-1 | CASSFSSGSVQGEQFF | TGCGCCAGCAGCTTCTCTAGCGGGAGCGTTCAAGGTGAGCAGTTCTTC
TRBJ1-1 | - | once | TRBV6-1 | CASRAVNTEAFF | TGTGCCAGCAGAGCGGTGAACACTGAAGCTTTCTTT
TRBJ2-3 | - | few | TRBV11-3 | CASSLRSFTDTQYF | TGTGCCAGCAGCTTACGCAGTTTCACAGATACGCAGTATTTT
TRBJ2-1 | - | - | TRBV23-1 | CASSLFLRGSYNEQFF | TGCGCCAGCAGTCTCTTCTTAAGGGGCTCCTACAATGAGCAGTTCTTC
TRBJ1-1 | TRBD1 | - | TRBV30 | CAWLDRGGSNTEAFF | TGTGCCTGGTTAGACAGGGGAGGGAGTAACACTGAAGCTTTCTTT
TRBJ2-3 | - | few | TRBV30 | CAWSVRGWRQYF | TGTGCCTGGAGTGTACGTGGGTGGAGGCAGTATTTT
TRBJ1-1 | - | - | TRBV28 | CASSLFYGVTMNTEAFF | TGTGCCAGCAGTTTATTTTACGGGGTTACCATGAACACTGAAGCTTTCTTT
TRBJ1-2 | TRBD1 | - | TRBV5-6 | CASSSGWMGQGGNYGYTF | TGTGCCAGCAGCTCGGGTTGGATGGGACAGGGGGGGAACTATGGCTACACCTTC
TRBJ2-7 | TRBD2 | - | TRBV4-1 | CASSQEFSGSGYEQYF | TGCGCCAGCAGCCAAGAGTTTAGCGGGAGTGGTTACGAGCAGTACTTC
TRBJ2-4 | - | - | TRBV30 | CAWSVGGLGRAKNIQYF | TGTGCCTGGAGTGTGGGGGGGCTCGGAAGAGCCAAAAACATTCAGTACTTC
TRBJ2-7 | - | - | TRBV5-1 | CASSFGGVGEQYF | TGCGCCAGCAGCTTCGGGGGAGTGGGGGAGCAGTACTTC
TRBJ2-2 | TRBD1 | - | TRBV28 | CASRTLGQGAGGELFF | TGTGCCAGCAGGACTCTGGGACAGGGGGCCGGCGGGGAGCTGTTTTTT
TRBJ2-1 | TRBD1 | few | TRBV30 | CAWSVLGRGTGVHEQFF | TGTGCCTGGAGTGTACTAGGAAGGGGGACAGGGGTCCATGAGCAGTTCTTC